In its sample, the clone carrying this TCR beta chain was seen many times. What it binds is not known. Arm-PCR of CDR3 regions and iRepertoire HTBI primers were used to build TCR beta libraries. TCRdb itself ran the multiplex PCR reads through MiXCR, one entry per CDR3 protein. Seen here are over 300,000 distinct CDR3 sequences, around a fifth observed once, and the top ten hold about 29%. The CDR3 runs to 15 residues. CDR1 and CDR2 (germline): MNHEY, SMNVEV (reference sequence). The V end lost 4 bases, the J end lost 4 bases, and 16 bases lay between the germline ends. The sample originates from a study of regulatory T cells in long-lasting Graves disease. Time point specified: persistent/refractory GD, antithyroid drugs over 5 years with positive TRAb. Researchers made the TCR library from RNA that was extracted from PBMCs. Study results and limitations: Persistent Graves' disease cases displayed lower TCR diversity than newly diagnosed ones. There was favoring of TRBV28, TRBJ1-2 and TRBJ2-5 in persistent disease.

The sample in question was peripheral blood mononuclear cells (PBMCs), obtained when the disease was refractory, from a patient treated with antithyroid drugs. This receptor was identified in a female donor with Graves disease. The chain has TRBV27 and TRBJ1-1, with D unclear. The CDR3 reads CASSSRVAIATEAFF. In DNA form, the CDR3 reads TGTGCCAGCAGTTCTCGTGTAGCGATCGCCACTGAAGCTTTCTTT.